This T cell receptor beta chain was documented in a study of blood T cell repertoires in COVID-19. V lost 3 bases, J lost 3 bases, and 13 bases lay in between. Germline V gene data show CDR1 as SGHRS and CDR2 as YFSETQ. The CDR3 spans 14 residues. As processed by the authors: Cell counts per sample came from amplifying reference gene primers. Method: immunoSEQ multiplex PCR; TCRdb's copy keeps in-frame clones and lacks some. Clone size and the V and J calls come from that table; the DNA yielded D and trimming. This table has 100,000 to 150,000 clones, roughly 82% appearing once. This clone was observed a few times.

Sequenced: peripheral blood. The chain combines TRBV5-1 with TRBJ2-7; possible D gene TRBD1, 6 bases. This TCR came from a human donor in a cohort sampled during active COVID-19. CDR3 nucleotides: TGCGCCAGCAGCTCGGACAGTCAGCTCTACGAGCAGTACTTC. Encoded protein: CASSSDSQLYEQYF. Filled out from reference TRBV5-1 and TRBJ2-7, the complete variable domain reads KAGVTQTPRYLIKTRGQQVTLSCSPISGHRSVSWYQQTPGQGLQFLFEYFSETQRNKGNFPGRFSGRQFSNSRSEMNVSTLELGDSALYLCASSSDSQLYEQYFGPGTRLTVT.